Reported below is one TCR beta chain. Its antigen is still unknown. No base quality values were provided; no much bigger clone lies one nucleotide off. Collaborating institutions collected whole blood in K2EDTA tubes following their own protocols. For TCRbeta analysis, collaborators shipped samples as frozen whole blood, isolated PBMCs, or DNA extracted from either of those sample types. TCRbeta CDR3 regions were amplified from genomic DNA using the immunoSEQ Assay, a bias-controlled multiplex PCR. The study's processing was this. The number of nucleated cells in each sample was estimated by amplification of reference gene primers within the assay. To quantify the absolute abundance of each unique TCRbeta CDR3 rearrangement, sequence reads were collapsed and filtered. Productive Simpson clonality was computed per sample as the square root of Simpson's diversity index over productive rearrangements. TCRdb holds this immuneACCESS table with in-frame rearrangements only. Some clones are missing; in checked studies, unresolved V genes explain under half, and the rest has no known cause. From that table come the V and J calls and clone size; the DNA was used to work out D and trimming. Across this sample there are 85,000 to 130,000 clones, with roughly 80% seen only once. 14% to 15% of the sample lies in the top ten.

V and J are trimmed by 7 bases and 2 bases, and the gene matches miss 8 bases of the junction. CDR1 and CDR2 are read off the germline V gene (reference sequence) as SGHKS and YYEKEE. The CDR3 goes from the cysteine to the phenylalanine over 16 residues. Just CDR3 DNA is preserved here, 48 bases in frame from base 1. This entry belongs to a study of blood T cell repertoires in COVID-19 (TCRdb year 2020). Looking at the study overall: The collaborator samples originated in the United States, Italy and Spain and spanned the acute and convalescent phases of COVID-19. The prospective study material was composed of cDNA or gDNA derived from T cells, B-cell-depleted T cells, or PBMCs. Subjects who had been exposed to COVID-19, were actively infected with it, or had recovered from it provided the deeply sampled blood TCRbeta repertoires that made up the dataset. A freely available public database, intended as a resource for researchers studying the immune response to SARS-CoV-2, is where the repertoires were released. The samples were drawn from two sources: the first 160 participants of the ongoing ImmuneRACE study, and 1,000 to 1,500 subjects contributed by 6 global collaborators. Sample metadata almost always included a de-identified subject ID, COVID-19 status, age in years and sex. Where HLA class I and class II types were available, the types were taken from metadata supplied by the sample provider, not from assay-based typing.

The investigation overall reported the following: Clinical and demographic metadata were provided uncurated, with the amount varying by source and participant.

In this chain, TRBV5-5 is recombined with TRBJ1-6, with TRBD1 matching 8 junction bases. The receptor was derived from a woman aged 55-69 years with acute or convalescent COVID-19. Sequencing was performed on peripheral blood. The encoded CDR3 is CASGPGTGAYNSPLHF. The DNA sequence is TGTGCCAGCGGACCCGGGACAGGAGCCTATAATTCACCCCTCCACTTT.